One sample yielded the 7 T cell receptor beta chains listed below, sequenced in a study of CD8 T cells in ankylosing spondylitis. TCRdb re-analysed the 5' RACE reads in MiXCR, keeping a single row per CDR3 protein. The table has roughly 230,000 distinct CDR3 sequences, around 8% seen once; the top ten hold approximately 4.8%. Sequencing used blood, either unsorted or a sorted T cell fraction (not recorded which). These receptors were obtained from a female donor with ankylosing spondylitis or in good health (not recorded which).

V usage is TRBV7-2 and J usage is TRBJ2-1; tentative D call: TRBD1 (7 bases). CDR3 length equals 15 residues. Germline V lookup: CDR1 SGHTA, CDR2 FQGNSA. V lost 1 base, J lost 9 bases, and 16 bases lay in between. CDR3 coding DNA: TGTGCCAGCAGCTTAGAGGGGGCGCGGGATAGTGAGCAGTTCTTC. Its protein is CASSLEGARDSEQFF.

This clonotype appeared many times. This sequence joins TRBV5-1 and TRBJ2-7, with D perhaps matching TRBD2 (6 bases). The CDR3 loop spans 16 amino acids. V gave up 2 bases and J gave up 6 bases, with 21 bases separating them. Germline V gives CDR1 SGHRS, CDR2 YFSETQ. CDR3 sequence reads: CASSLLGLAESGEQYF. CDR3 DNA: TGCGCCAGCAGCTTATTGGGACTTGCAGAATCGGGCGAGCAGTACTTC.

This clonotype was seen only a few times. This CDR3 is CASSSSGIEKLFF. CDR3 nucleotide sequence: TGTGCCAGCAGCTCATCAGGGATTGAAAAACTGTTTTTT. J is TRBJ1-4 and V is TRBV7-9; a weak D match, TRBD1 (5 bases). There are 13 residues in the CDR3. V gave up 4 bases and J gave up 7 bases, with 10 bases separating them. Germline CDR1 SEHNR, CDR2 FQNEAQ (reference sequence).

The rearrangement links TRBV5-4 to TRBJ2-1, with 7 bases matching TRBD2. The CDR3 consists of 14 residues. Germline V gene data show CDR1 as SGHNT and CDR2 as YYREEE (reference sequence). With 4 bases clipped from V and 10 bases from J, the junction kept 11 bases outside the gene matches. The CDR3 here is CASSLTLGEGEQFF. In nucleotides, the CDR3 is TGTGCCAGCAGCCTGACTTTAGGGGAGGGGGAGCAGTTCTTC.

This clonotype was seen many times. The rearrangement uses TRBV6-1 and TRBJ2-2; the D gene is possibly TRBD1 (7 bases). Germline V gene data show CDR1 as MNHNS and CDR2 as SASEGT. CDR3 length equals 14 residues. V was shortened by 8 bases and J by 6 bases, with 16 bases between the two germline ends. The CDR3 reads CASYRGGLPGELFF. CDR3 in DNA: TGTGCCAGCTACAGGGGAGGTCTCCCCGGGGAGCTGTTTTTT.

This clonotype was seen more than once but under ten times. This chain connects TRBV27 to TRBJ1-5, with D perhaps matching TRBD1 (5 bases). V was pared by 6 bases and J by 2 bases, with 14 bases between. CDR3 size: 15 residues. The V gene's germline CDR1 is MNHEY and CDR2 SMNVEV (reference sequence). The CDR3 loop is CASRNSAGGNQPQHF. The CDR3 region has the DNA TGTGCCAGCAGAAACTCCGCGGGGGGCAATCAGCCCCAGCATTTT.

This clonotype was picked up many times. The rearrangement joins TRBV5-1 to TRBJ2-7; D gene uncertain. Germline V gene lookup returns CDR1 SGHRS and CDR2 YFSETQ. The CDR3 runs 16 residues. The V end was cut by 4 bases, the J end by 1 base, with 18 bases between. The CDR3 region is CASSVESRGRSYEQYF. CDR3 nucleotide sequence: TGCGCCAGCAGCGTGGAGAGTAGAGGACGGTCCTACGAGCAGTACTTC.